This TCR beta chain was identified in a study of T-cell reconstitution after alpha-beta-depleted transplantation in children (dated by TCRdb to about 2016). For the wider study: The study quantitatively tracked T-cell immune reconstitution after TCRalphabeta/CD19-depleted allogeneic hematopoietic cell transplantation in children using TCR repertoire profiling. General findings and caveats noted by the study authors: About two months after transplant, the apparently early recovery of alphabetaT-cell counts reportedly depended on just several hundred clones that had expanded rapidly and came from non-depleted graft cells. Hyperexpanded clone frequencies declined over subsequent months; after one year, T-cell counts and TCRbeta diversity were mostly attributed to newly produced T cells. In some patients, high TCRbeta diversity at day 60 was attributed to recipient T cells and intrathymic progenitors that had survived conditioning.

Regarding this clonotype: No antigen is known for it. Base-call qualities are not available, and no considerably larger clone is one nucleotide away.

In the paper's terms, the treatment or condition label means: allogeneic hematopoietic cell transplantation with graft depleted of TCRalphabeta T cells and CD19 B cells. The children who served as transplant recipients had been given grafts of TCRalphabeta/CD19-depleted allogeneic hematopoietic cells. Library method: PCR. Sequencing used an Illumina HiSeq 2500. TCR libraries were prepared with molecular barcoding, using unique molecular identifiers to normalize TCRbeta repertoire quantification. The public reads were run again by TCRdb, first through fastp at Q25 and then through MiXCR, and only productive beta chains were kept. Rows matching on CDR3 protein sequence are summarized as one entry with the most common DNA and genes. For this sample there are about 470,000 distinct CDR3 sequences; roughly 43% appear just once. Roughly a quarter of the sample is in the top ten clones. The clonotype originates from a girl aged 2 to 9 with aplastic anemia, due to receive a stem cell transplant. The material sequenced was PBMCs, taken before TCRalphabeta/CD19-depleted stem cell transplant.

The CDR3 protein is CASSLGSLKTDTQYF. The base sequence is TGTGCCAGCAGCTTGGGGAGCCTTAAGACAGATACGCAGTATTTT. This sequence uses TRBV5-6 and TRBJ2-3; the D gene cannot be resolved reliably. The germline V gene provides CDR1 SGHDT and CDR2 YYEEEE. Trimming takes 0 bases from V and 3 bases from J, and the germline ends sit 11 bases apart. The cysteine opens and the phenylalanine closes a CDR3 of 15 amino acids. Only CDR3 DNA is held: 45 bases, read in frame from base 1.